The clone carrying this TCR beta chain was recorded many times. Its antigen is unknown. Reverse transcription of all isolated RNA meant that expressed TCRB transcripts were sequenced. Only in-frame clones appear in the TCRdb table, and some are missing; sequencing was by immunoSEQ multiplex PCR. The data hold nearly 350,000 clones, with roughly 8% observed a single time. The sample belongs to a study of beta chain features in type 1 diabetes. For the study at large: The patients were much like the healthy donors in age, gender and cell yields. Summed over all samples, the examined sorted cells came to fewer than 120 million.

Overall study results and limits: The naive, central memory and Treg TCRB repertoires looked more alike in patients than they did in healthy donors.

The clonotype originates from a young woman in good health. Sequenced material: central memory CD4+ T cells from blood.

CDR3 region: CATHRDSNYGYTF. In nucleotides, the CDR3 is TGTGCCACCCACCGAGACAGTAACTATGGCTACACCTTC. V is TRBV28 and J is TRBJ1-2; possibly TRBD1 for D (5 bases). The CDR3 runs to 13 residues. From germline, CDR1 is MDHEN and CDR2 SYDVKM. V lost 10 bases to trimming and J lost 1 base, with 13 bases between them.